This TCR beta chain came from a study of T cell changes during pregnancy in multiple sclerosis (dated by TCRdb to between 2018 and 2021). For the study in its entirety: In women with multiple sclerosis, the researchers looked at how the T cell repertoire shifted as pregnancy progressed.

Notes on this clone: The specificity of this receptor is unknown. The input lacks base qualities; no much larger clone sits a single base away.

The library was generated by the immunoSEQ multiplex PCR assay. TCRdb limited this immuneACCESS table to in-frame rearrangements with V and J called. A share of clones is missing; checked studies link under half to unresolved V genes, and the rest is unexplained. For this sample there are about 68,000 clones; about nine tenths appear just once. The top ten hold around 1.5% of the sample. The CDR3 numbers 14 residues from cysteine through phenylalanine. This entry keeps only the CDR3 DNA: 42 bases, framed from base 1. V is cut back by 4 bases and J by 3 bases, with 4 bases in the junction unmatched. The CDR1 and CDR2 encoded by the germline V gene are MNHEY and SVGAGI.

Sequencing used peripheral blood, obtained in the third trimester of pregnancy. The sequence derives from a female donor with multiple sclerosis, enrolled in a pregnancy study. The chain couples TRBV6-5 to TRBJ2-3, and 7 junctional nucleotides match TRBD1. This receptor carries the CDR3 CASSSPDRTDTQYF. The DNA reads TGTGCCAGCAGTTCTCCGGACAGGACAGATACGCAGTATTTT.